This T cell receptor beta chain was documented in a study of cytomegalovirus exposure and HLA in healthy donors. There are 14 residues in the CDR3. Germline V gene sequence: CDR1 SEHNR, CDR2 FQNEAQ (reference sequence). Trimming took off 5 bases at V and 3 bases at J, with 11 bases between the two ends. 60 Vbeta and 13 Jbeta primers were used in PCR. Generated by immunoSEQ multiplex PCR, the TCRdb table keeps only in-frame clones and is missing some. This sample yields under 200,000 clones, of which roughly 73% are seen a single time; less than 2% belongs to the top ten. Study-wide findings and caveats: Further analysis was carried out later, and it showed several of the most significant clusters appearing linked to common viral pathogens.

For this clone: The target antigen is unknown.

The receptor was isolated from a woman aged 25 to 39 in good health and CMV-seronegative. Sequenced material: PBMCs. This rearrangement joins TRBV7-9 to TRBJ1-5; possible D gene TRBD1, 6 bases. The CDR3 DNA follows: TGTGCCAGCAGCGTTGGACAGAACAATCAGCCCCAGCATTTT. Amino acid sequence: CASSVGQNNQPQHF. Supplemented by reference TRBV7-9 and TRBJ1-5, the full variable domain reads DTGVSQNPRHKITKRGQNVTFRCDPISEHNRLYWYRQTLGQGPEFLTYFQNEAQLEKSRLLSDRFSAERPKGSFSTLEIQRTEQGDSAMYLCASSVGQNNQPQHFGDGTRLSIL.